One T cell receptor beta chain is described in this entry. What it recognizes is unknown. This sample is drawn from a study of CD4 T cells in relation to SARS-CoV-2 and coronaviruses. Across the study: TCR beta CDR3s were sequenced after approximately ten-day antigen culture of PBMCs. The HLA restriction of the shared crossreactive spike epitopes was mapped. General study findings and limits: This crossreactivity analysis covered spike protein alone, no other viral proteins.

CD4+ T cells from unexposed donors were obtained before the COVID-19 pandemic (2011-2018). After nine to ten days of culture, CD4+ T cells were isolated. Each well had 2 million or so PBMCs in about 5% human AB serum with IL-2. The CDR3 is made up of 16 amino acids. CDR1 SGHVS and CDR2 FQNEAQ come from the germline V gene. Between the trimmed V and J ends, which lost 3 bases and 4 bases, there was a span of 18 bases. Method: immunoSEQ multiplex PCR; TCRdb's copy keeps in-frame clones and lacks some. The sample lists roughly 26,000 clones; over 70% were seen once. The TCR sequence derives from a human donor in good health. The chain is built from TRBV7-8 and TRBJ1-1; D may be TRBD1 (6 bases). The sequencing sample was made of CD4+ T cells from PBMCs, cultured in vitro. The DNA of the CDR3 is TGTGCCAGCAGCTTGGGTATTGGGGGCCGGGGCACTGAAGCTTTCTTT. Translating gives CASSLGIGGRGTEAFF.